The rows below give T cell receptor beta chains drawn from one sample of a study of T-cell reconstitution after alpha-beta-depleted transplantation in children. TCRdb ran MiXCR on the PCR reads and lists one entry per CDR3 protein. Among 500,000 to 750,000 distinct CDR3 sequences listed, 13% were seen once. Material: PBMCs, mostly from graft donor cells, obtained 360 days after TCRalphabeta/CD19-depleted stem cell transplant. These receptor sequences come from a male patient aged 10-17 years who had a stem cell transplant for acute myeloid leukemia, so the T cells may come from the graft donor. Each CDR3 is given without its conserved first and last residue.

j_call v_call cdr3_aa
TRBJ2-7 TRBV5-1 ASNLDGHYEQY
TRBJ2-3 TRBV20-1 SARVAGGRRDTQY
TRBJ2-7 TRBV12-3/TRBV12-4 ASSPTGAPYEQY
TRBJ2-5 TRBV20-1 SARSLGGETQY
TRBJ2-1 TRBV20-1 SAITEYNEQF
TRBJ2-2 TRBV14 ASSQDHLNTGELF
TRBJ2-3 TRBV7-9 ASSLAPSDTQY
TRBJ2-1 TRBV12-3/TRBV12-4 ASRSDRGLYNEQF
TRBJ2-7 TRBV7-9 ASSLALLGCEQY
TRBJ1-1 TRBV9 ASSVTPGAFSGTEAF
TRBJ1-2 TRBV28 ASKPGVRQRNYGYT
TRBJ1-1 TRBV10-3 AISGAGWGDTEAF
TRBJ2-3 TRBV20-1 SASRLTGQGADTQY
TRBJ1-3 TRBV12-3/TRBV12-4 ASGSSSGNTIY
TRBJ2-1 TRBV29-1 SVRTLGTSGRWEQF
TRBJ2-1 TRBV5-1 ASSLVAGEGGYEQF
TRBJ1-5 TRBV6-5 ASSSRTGVGGGQPQH
TRBJ2-7 TRBV20-1 SARVPDRTDYEQY
TRBJ1-5 TRBV27 ASSLYAGGVVDQPQH
TRBJ2-2 TRBV4-3 ASRRTGNTGELF
TRBJ2-2 TRBV4-2 ASSQERRTNTGELF
TRBJ2-7 TRBV6-5 ASSYSVGSYEQY
TRBJ2-7 TRBV12-3/TRBV12-4 ASSTGAGTPPHEQY
TRBJ2-7 TRBV28 ASSFPGDYEQY
TRBJ1-2 TRBV18 ASSPLGQGINYGYT
TRBJ2-5 TRBV28 ATSELAPETQY
TRBJ2-6 TRBV4-3 ASSQDGSGANVLT
TRBJ2-4 TRBV12-3/TRBV12-4 ASSAYRGGWTNIQY
TRBJ2-5 TRBV29-1 SVGLVGETQY
TRBJ2-7 TRBV4-3 ASSQAAPRRGYEQY
TRBJ2-7 TRBV5-1 ASSLASGGFEQY
TRBJ2-7 TRBV7-8 ASSLISSYEQY
TRBJ2-2 TRBV12-3/TRBV12-4 ASSVTGGIGTGELF
TRBJ2-1 TRBV12-3/TRBV12-4 ASSPPNGPWGNEQF
TRBJ2-7 TRBV27 ASRRDIGGGYEQY
TRBJ2-2 TRBV20-1 SAKRETSNTGELF